This TCR beta chain was profiled in a study of blood T cell repertoires in COVID-19. Study-level information: COVID-19 samples from acute and convalescent phases originated in the United States, Italy and Spain. From T cells, B-cell-depleted T cells, or PBMCs came the material, which was cDNA or gDNA.

Under the authors' procedure: Reference gene primer amplification yielded estimated nucleated cell counts. Libraries were prepared by immunoSEQ multiplex PCR; TCRdb keeps only in-frame clonotypes and omits some of them. V, J and clone size were drawn from that table, and D and trimming were deduced from the DNA. This table holds hundreds of thousands of clones, 85% to 90% found once. The ends were cut back, 0 bases at V and 14 bases at J, with 13 bases in the middle. Germline-derived CDR1 and CDR2 are SQVTM and ANQGSEA. This CDR3 has 12 residues. The V and J genes are TRBV29-1 and TRBJ1-4, with D possibly TRBD1 on 5 matching bases. This sequence originates from a woman between 35 and 50 years old who had recovered from COVID-19. The specimen was peripheral blood. CDR3 sequence: CSVEDPGTRLFF. In DNA form, the CDR3 reads TGCAGCGTTGAAGACCCCGGGACTAGGCTGTTTTTT.